These T cell receptor beta chains were read from a single sample in a study of blood T cell repertoires in COVID-19. Sequencing used immunoSEQ multiplex PCR; TCRdb keeps in-frame clones, though not all of them. The sample includes approximately 440,000 clones, roughly 87% of them seen just once. The sample taken for sequencing was PBMCs or T cells enriched from blood (not recorded which). These receptor sequences come from a man aged 18 to 30 who had recovered from COVID-19. Each CDR3 is given with its conserved first and last residue. The D gene is left open where the match is weak. Clone size is not always given. Where it is, it says once, few, many or a class for expanded clones.

once,-,TRBJ1-4,TRBV29-1,CSVLSSGEKKLFF,TGCAGCGTTCTATCTTCGGGGGAGAAAAAACTGTTTTTT
-,-,TRBJ2-5,TRBV2,CASSAGVGGQETQYF,TGTGCCAGCAGTGCCGGAGTAGGGGGCCAAGAGACCCAGTACTTC
-,-,TRBJ1-3,TRBV5-1,CASSLGDTHLGNTIYF,TGCGCCAGCAGCTTGGGTGACACCCACCTAGGAAACACCATATATTTT
-,-,TRBJ2-2,TRBV5-6,CASSLTGQNTGELFF,TGTGCCAGCAGCTTGACCGGACAGAACACCGGGGAGCTGTTTTTT
-,-,TRBJ1-4,TRBV14,CASSQGRTATNEKLFF,TGTGCCAGCAGCCAGGGGAGGACCGCAACTAATGAAAAACTGTTTTTT
-,-,TRBJ1-1,TRBV4-1,CASRNRENTEAFF,TGCGCCAGCAGGAACCGAGAGAACACTGAAGCTTTCTTT
-,-,TRBJ1-4,TRBV5-1,CASRTSQDKKLFF,TGCGCCAGCAGAACCTCACAAGATAAAAAACTGTTTTTT
-,TRBD1,TRBJ2-7,TRBV28,CASSFGPSGQGSYEQYF,TGTGCCAGCAGTTTTGGGCCCTCGGGACAGGGCTCCTACGAGCAGTACTTC
-,TRBD2,TRBJ2-3,TRBV9,CASSGRTSGRTDTQYF,TGTGCCAGCAGCGGCCGGACTAGCGGGAGGACAGATACGCAGTATTTT
-,-,TRBJ2-3,TRBV27,CASSLSRPDTQYF,TGTGCCAGCAGTTTATCGCGGCCCGATACGCAGTATTTT
-,-,TRBJ1-6,TRBV13,CASSPGRGISPLHF,TGTGCCAGCAGCCCCGGACGGGGAATTTCACCCCTCCACTTT
once,-,TRBJ1-3,TRBV3-1/TRBV3-2,CASSLQGSGNTIYF,TGTGCCAGCAGCTTACAGGGTTCTGGAAACACCATATATTTT